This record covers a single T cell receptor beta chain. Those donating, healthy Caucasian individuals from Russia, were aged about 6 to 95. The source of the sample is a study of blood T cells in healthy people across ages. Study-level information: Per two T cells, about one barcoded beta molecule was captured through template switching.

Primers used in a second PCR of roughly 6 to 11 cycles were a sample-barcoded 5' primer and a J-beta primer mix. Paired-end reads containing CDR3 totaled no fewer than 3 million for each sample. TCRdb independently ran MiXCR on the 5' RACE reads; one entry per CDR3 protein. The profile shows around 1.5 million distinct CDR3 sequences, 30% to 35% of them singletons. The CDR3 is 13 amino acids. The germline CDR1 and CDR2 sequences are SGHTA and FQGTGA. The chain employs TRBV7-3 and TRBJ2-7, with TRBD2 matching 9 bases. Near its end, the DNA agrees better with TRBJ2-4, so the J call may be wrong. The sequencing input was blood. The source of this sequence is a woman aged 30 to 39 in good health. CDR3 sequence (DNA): TGTGCCAGCAGTCCATCAGCGGGGGGCATTCAGTACTTC. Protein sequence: CASSPSAGGIQYF.